The next 4 T cell receptor beta chains were all read from a single sample in a study of cytomegalovirus exposure and HLA in healthy donors. Sequencing was performed with immunoSEQ multiplex PCR; in TCRdb, only in-frame clones are kept and a portion is missing. The sample holds approximately 220,000 clones, 80% to 95% seen once. Sequencing was carried out using PBMCs. The source is a woman aged 18-35 years in good health and CMV-seronegative.

The chain combines TRBV10-3 with TRBJ1-1; tentative D call: TRBD1 (6 bases). Trimming removed 2 bases from V and 4 bases from J, with 11 bases in between. This CDR3 has 14 residues. CDR1 is ENHRY, CDR2 SYGVKD, per germline. The CDR3 spells CAISESGGTTEAFF. Written as DNA, the CDR3 is TGTGCCATCAGTGAGAGCGGGGGCACCACTGAAGCTTTCTTT.

On this clone itself: Other DNA sequences in the same sample also yield this CDR3. The chain combines TRBV5-4 with TRBJ1-1, with D possibly being TRBD1 (6 bases). Trimming stripped 5 bases from V and 1 base from J, with 12 bases between. Germline V gives CDR1 SGHNT, CDR2 YYREEE (reference sequence). The CDR3 loop spans 14 amino acids. The CDR3 coding sequence is TGTGCCAGCAGTAGAGGACAGACGAACACTGAAGCTTTCTTT. Translating gives CASSRGQTNTEAFF. The entire variable domain, with the rest obtained from reference TRBV5-4 and TRBJ1-1, is as follows: ETGVTQSPTHLIKTRGQQVTLRCSSQSGHNTVSWYQQALGQGPQFIFQYYREEENGRGNFPPRFSGLQFPNYSSELNVNALELDDSALYLCASSRGQTNTEAFFGQGTRLTVV.

The V call is TRBV25-1, the J call TRBJ1-1; 9 bases line up with TRBD1. There are 15 residues in the CDR3. Germline-derived CDR1 and CDR2 are MGHDK and SYGVNS. V trimming: 3 bases; J trimming: 1 base; junction bases outside the gene matches: 3. This CDR3 is CASSERTGANTEAFF. The DNA for the CDR3 is TGTGCCAGCAGTGAGCGGACAGGGGCGAACACTGAAGCTTTCTTT.

The chain has TRBV6-5 and TRBJ2-7; D might be TRBD2 (6 bases). The CDR3 has 14 amino acids. V lost 9 bases to trimming and J lost 5 bases, with 20 bases between them. The germline gives CDR1 MNHEY, CDR2 SVGAGI. CDR3 loop: CASTFSGSPNEQYF. The CDR3 bases are TGTGCCAGTACCTTCTCCGGGAGCCCCAACGAGCAGTACTTC.